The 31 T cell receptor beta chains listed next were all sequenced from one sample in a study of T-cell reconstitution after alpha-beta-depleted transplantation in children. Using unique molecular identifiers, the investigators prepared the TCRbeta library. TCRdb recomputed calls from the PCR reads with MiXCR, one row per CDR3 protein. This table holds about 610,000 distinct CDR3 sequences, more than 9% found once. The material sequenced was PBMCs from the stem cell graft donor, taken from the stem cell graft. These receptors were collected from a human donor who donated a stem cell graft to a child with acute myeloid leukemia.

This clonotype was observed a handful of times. CDR3 nucleotides: TGTGCCAGCAGCTTGACAGGGCGGGAGGGATACAATGAGCAGTTCTTC. This encodes CASSLTGREGYNEQFF. The chain joins TRBV5-5 to TRBJ2-1; TRBD2 agrees at 9 bases. CDR1 is SGHKS and CDR2 is YYEKEE in the germline V gene (reference sequence). Trimming at V came to 1 base and at J to 4 bases, leaving 6 bases not matched to a gene. CDR3 length: 16 amino acids.

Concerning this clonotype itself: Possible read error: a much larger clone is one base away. The CDR3 DNA reads TGTGCCAGCAGTTTAGGACAGGGTGTAGACCAGCAGTACTTC. Translation gives CASSLGQGVDQQYF. The rearrangement links TRBV28 to TRBJ2-7, with TRBD1 identical over 8 bases. Germline assignment: CDR1 MDHEN and CDR2 SYDVKM. V gave up 2 bases and J gave up 8 bases; unmatched junction bases: 8. This CDR3 region has 14 residues.

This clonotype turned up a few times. The CDR3 here is CSAQPHSEGTQYF. CDR3 DNA: TGCAGTGCTCAACCCCACAGTGAGGGCACGCAGTATTTT. The rearrangement links TRBV20-1 to TRBJ2-3, with D tentatively TRBD2 (5 bases). V was cut by 5 bases and J by 9 bases, with 18 bases left in between. The CDR3 is made up of 13 amino acids. CDR1 is DFQATT and CDR2 is SNEGSKA in the germline V gene (reference sequence).

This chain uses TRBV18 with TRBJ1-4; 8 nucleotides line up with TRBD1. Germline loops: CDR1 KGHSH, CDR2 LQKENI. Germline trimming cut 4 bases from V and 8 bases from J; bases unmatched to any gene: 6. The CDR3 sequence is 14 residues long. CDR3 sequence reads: CASSLTGVEEKLFF. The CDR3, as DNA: TGTGCCAGCTCACTGACAGGGGTAGAAGAAAAACTGTTTTTT.

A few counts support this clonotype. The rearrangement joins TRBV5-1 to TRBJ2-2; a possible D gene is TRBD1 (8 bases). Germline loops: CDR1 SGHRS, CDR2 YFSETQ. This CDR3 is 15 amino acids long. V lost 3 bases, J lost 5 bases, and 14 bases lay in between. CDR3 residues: CASSSDRGGTGELFF. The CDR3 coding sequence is TGCGCCAGCAGCTCCGACAGGGGAGGGACCGGGGAGCTGTTTTTT.

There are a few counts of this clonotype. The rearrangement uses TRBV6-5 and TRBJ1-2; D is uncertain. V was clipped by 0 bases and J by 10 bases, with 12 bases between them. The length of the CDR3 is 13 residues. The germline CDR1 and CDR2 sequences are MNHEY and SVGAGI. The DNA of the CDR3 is TGTGCCAGCAGTTACTCCCAGGCGTTACCCTACACCTTC. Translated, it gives CASSYSQALPYTF.

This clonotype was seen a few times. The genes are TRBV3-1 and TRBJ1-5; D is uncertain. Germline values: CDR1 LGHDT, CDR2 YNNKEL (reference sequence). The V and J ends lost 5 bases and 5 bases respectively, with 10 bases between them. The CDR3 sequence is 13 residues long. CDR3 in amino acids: CASSVNSHQPQHF. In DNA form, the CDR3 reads TGTGCCAGCAGCGTAAATTCGCATCAGCCCCAGCATTTT.

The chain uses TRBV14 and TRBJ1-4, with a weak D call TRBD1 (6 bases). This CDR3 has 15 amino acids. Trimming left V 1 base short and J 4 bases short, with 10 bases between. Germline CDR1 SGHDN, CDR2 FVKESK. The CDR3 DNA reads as TGTGCCAGCAGCCAAGTGGGGGGGCTTAATGAAAAACTGTTTTTT. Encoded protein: CASSQVGGLNEKLFF.

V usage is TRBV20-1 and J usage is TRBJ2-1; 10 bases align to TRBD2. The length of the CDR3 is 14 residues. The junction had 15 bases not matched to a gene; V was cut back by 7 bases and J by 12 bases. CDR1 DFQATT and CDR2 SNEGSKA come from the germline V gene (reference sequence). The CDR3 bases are TGCAGTGAACAGGGAGCGGGAGGGCAAGGCAGGCAGTTCTTC. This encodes CSEQGAGGQGRQFF.

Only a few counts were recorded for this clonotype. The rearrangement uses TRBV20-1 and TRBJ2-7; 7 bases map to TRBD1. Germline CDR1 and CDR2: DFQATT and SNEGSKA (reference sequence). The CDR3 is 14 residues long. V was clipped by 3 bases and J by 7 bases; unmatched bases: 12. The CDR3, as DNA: TGCAGTGCTAGGGGGACAGAGATTCCCAGAGAGCAGTACTTC. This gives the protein CSARGTEIPREQYF.

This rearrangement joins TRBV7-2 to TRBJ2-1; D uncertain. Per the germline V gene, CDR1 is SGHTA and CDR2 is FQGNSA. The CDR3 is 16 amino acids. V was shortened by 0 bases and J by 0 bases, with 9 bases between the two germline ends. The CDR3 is CASSLAVGLSYNEQFF. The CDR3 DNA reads TGTGCCAGCAGCTTAGCGGTTGGCCTCTCCTACAATGAGCAGTTCTTC.

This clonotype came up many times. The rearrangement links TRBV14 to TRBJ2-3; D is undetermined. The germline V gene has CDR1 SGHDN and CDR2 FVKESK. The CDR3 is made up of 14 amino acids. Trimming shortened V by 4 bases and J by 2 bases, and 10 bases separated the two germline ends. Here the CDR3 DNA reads TGTGCCAGCAGCCGCGTCGGGTACACAGATACGCAGTATTTT. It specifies CASSRVGYTDTQYF.

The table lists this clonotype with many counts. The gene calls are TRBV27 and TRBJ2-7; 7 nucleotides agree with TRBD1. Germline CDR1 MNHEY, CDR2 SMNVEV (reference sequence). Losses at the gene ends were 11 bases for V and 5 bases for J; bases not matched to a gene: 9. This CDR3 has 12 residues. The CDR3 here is CAGKQGFNEQYF. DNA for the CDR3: TGTGCCGGAAAACAGGGGTTTAACGAGCAGTACTTC.

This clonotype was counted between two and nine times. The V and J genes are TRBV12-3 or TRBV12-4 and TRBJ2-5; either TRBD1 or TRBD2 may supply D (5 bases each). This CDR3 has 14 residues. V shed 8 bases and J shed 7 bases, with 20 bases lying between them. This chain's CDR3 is CASSRAGTPGTQYF. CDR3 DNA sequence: TGTGCCAGCTCCCGAGCAGGGACCCCGGGGACCCAGTACTTC.

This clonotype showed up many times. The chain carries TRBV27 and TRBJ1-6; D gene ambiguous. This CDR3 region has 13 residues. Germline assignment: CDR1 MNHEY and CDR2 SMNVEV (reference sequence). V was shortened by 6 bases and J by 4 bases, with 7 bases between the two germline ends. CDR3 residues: CASRVIYNSPLHF. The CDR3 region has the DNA TGTGCCAGCAGGGTTATATATAATTCACCCCTCCACTTT.

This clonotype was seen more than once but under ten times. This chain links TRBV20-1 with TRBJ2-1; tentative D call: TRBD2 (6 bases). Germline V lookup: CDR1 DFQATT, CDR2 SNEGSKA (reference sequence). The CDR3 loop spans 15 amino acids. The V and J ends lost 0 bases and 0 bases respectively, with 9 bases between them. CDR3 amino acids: CSARERELSYNEQFF. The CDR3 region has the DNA TGCAGTGCTAGAGAGCGGGAACTCTCCTACAATGAGCAGTTCTTC.

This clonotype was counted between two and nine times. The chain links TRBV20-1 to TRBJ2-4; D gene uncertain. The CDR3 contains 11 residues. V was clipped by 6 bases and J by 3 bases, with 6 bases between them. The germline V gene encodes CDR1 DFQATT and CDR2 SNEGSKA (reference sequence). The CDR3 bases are TGCAGTGCCGCGGACAAAAACATTCAGTACTTC. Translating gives CSAADKNIQYF.

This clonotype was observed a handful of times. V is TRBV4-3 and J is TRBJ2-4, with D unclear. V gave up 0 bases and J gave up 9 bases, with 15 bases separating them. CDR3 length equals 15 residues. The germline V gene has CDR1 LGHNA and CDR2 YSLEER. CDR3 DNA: TGCGCCAGCAGCCAAGAAGCACTCCACGCCGGCATTCAGTACTTC. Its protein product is CASSQEALHAGIQYF.

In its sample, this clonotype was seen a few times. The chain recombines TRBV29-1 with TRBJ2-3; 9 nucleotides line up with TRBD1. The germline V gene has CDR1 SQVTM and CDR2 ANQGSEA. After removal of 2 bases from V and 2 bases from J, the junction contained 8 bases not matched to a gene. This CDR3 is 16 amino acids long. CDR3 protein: CSVENPDRGTTDTQYF. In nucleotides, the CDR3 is TGCAGCGTTGAAAACCCCGACAGGGGGACCACAGATACGCAGTATTTT.

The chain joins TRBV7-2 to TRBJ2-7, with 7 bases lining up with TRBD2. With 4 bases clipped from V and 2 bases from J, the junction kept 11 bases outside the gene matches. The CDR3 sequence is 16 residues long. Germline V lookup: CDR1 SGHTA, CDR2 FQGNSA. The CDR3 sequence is CASSSRAGAGAYEQYF. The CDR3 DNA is TGTGCCAGCAGCTCCAGGGCGGGAGCGGGTGCCTACGAGCAGTACTTC.

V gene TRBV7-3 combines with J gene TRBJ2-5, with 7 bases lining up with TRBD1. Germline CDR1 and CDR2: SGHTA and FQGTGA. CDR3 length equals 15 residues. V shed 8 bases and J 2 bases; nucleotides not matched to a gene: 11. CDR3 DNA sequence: TGTGCCAGCTCTTCGGGACAGCTACTTCAAGAGACCCAGTACTTC. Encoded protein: CASSSGQLLQETQYF. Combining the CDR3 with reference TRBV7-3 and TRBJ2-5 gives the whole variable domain GAGVSQTPSNKVTEKGKYVELRCDPISGHTALYWYRQSLGQGPEFLIYFQGTGAADDSGLPNDRFFAVRPEGSVSTLKIQRTERGDSAVYLCASSSGQLLQETQYFGPGTRLLVL.

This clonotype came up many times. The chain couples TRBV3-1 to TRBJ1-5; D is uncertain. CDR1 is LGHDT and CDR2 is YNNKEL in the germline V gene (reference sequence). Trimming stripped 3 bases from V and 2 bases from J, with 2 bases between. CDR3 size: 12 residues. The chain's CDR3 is CASSQGNQPQHF. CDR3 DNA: TGTGCCAGCAGCCAGGGCAATCAGCCCCAGCATTTT.

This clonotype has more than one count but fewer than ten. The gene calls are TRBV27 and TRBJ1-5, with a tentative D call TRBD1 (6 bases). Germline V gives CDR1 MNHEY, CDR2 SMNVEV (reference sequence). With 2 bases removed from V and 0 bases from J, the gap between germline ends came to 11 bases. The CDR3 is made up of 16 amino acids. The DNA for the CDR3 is TGTGCCAGCAGTTTAGGTTCGGGGGCTAGCAATCAGCCCCAGCATTTT. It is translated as CASSLGSGASNQPQHF.

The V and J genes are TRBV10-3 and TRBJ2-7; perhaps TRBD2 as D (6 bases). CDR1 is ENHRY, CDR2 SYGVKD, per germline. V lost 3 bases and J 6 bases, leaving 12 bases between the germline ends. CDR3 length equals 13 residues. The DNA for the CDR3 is TGTGCCATCAGTGAATTCTTGGAGGGCGAGCAGTACGTC. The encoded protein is CAISEFLEGEQYV.

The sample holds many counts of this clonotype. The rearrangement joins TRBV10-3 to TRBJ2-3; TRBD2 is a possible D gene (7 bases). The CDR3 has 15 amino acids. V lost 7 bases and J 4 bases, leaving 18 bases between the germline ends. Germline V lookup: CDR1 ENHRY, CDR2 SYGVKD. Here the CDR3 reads CAIKGNREGADTQYF. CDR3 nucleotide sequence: TGTGCCATCAAAGGGAACAGGGAGGGCGCAGATACGCAGTATTTT.

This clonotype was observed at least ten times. CDR3 DNA: TGCAGTGCTAGAATAGCGGGAGACTACGAGCAGTACTTC. Its protein product is CSARIAGDYEQYF. V and J are TRBV20-1 and TRBJ2-7, with 9 bases that match TRBD2. Germline V gene data show CDR1 as DFQATT and CDR2 as SNEGSKA (reference sequence). Unmatched junction bases numbered 2, after V lost 2 bases and J lost 3 bases. This CDR3 spans 13 amino acids.

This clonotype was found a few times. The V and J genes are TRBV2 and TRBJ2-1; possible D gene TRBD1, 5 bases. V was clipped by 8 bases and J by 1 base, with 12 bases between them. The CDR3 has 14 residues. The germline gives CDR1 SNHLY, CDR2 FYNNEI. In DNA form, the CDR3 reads TGTGCCAGCGAGCAGGGCCTGTCCTACAATGAGCAGTTCTTC. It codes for CASEQGLSYNEQFF.

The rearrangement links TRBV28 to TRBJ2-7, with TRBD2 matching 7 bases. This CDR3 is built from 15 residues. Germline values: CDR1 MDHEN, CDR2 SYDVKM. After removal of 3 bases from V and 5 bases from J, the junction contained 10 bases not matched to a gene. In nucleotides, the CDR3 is TGTGCCAGCAGTTTTCGGGGGGTGAATCCTAACGAGCAGTACTTC. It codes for CASSFRGVNPNEQYF.

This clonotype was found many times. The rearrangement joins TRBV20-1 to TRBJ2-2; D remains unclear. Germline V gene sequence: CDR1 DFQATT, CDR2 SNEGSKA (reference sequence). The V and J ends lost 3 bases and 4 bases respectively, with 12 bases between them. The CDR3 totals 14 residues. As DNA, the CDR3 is TGCAGTGCTAGTCTCTCCCAACTCACCGGGGAGCTGTTTTTT. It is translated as CSASLSQLTGELFF.

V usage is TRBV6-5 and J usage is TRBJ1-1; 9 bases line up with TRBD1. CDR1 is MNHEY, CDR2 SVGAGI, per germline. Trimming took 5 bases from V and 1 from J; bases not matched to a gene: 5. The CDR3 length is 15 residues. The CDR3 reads CASSIQGQGNTEAFF. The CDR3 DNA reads TGTGCCAGCAGTATACAGGGACAGGGGAACACTGAAGCTTTCTTT.

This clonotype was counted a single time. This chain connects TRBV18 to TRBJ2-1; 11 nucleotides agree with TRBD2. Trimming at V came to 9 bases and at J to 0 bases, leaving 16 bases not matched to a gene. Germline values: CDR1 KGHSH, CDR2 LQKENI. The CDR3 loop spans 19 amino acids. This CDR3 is CASRQRMTSGTPSYNEQFF. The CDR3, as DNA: TGTGCCAGTCGACAGAGGATGACTAGCGGGACTCCCTCCTACAATGAGCAGTTCTTC.